One and the same sample provided the 6 T cell receptor beta chains below, sequenced in a study of response to subunit inactivated influenza vaccine. TCRdb reprocessed the RT-PCR reads via MiXCR and lists one record per CDR3 protein. Of about 540,000 distinct CDR3 sequences listed, approximately 20% are singletons. The sample was also linked to a second study, of T cells expressing NK-cell markers. From that report: A 5'RACE template switching approach incorporating UMIs was used to make TCR beta cDNA.

The material was CD4+ T cells sorted from PBMCs, obtained 11 to 12 days after vaccination. The receptors come from a man aged 45-65 years who received an inactivated influenza vaccine.

As concerns this clonotype: This may arise from a read error, as a much more abundant clone is one base away. This rearrangement joins TRBV4-3 to TRBJ2-3; D is perhaps TRBD2 (6 bases). The germline V gene encodes CDR1 LGHNA and CDR2 YSLEER. CDR3 length equals 16 residues. CDR3 loop: CTSSQVRGASTDTQYF. The CDR3 coding sequence is TGCACCAGCAGCCAAGTCCGCGGGGCTAGCACAGATACGCAGTATTTT.

This clonotype showed up just a few times. This chain links TRBV4-1 with TRBJ1-2, with 10 bases fitting TRBD1. The CDR3 spans 21 residues. The V gene's germline CDR1 is MGHRA and CDR2 YSYEKL. J gave up 7 bases and V 1 base, and 24 bases lay outside the gene matches. The CDR3 nucleotides read TGCGCCAGCAGCCAAGGCCCCGGAATTTTAAAGAGGGGGACAGGGGCTGGTGGCTACACCTTC. Amino acids: CASSQGPGILKRGTGAGGYTF.

The chain has TRBV2 and TRBJ2-1; tentative D call: TRBD2 (5 bases). The CDR3 runs 12 residues. The germline V and J ends were trimmed by 7 bases and 5 bases, with 9 bases remaining between them. Germline lookup yields CDR1 SNHLY and CDR2 FYNNEI. As DNA, the CDR3 is TGTGCCAGCATCGGGAACAACAATGAGCAGTTCTTC. Residues: CASIGNNNEQFF.

This clonotype was detected ten times or more. The junction departs from germline at one end; a sequencing error may be responsible. V gene TRBV7-7 combines with J gene TRBJ2-7; D ambiguous. Germline V gene lookup returns CDR1 SSHAT and CDR2 FNYEAQ (reference sequence). The CDR3 extends over 13 amino acids. CDR3 DNA sequence: TGTGCTAGCAGCTTAGAGAGGATGGGGGAGCAGTACTTC. It yields the protein CASSLERMGEQYF.

This clonotype was detected only a few times. The CDR3 loop reads CASSLGLTSGASYNEQFF. The CDR3 bases are TGTGCCAGCAGCTTAGGGTTGACTAGCGGAGCCTCCTACAATGAGCAGTTCTTC. This chain uses TRBV7-3 with TRBJ2-1; 9 bases agree with TRBD2. CDR1 and CDR2 from the germline V gene are SGHTA and FQGTGA. This CDR3 region has 18 residues. V shed 2 bases and J 0 bases; nucleotides not matched to a gene: 8.

A few counts support this clonotype. The chain joins TRBV15 to TRBJ2-7; 11 positions match TRBD1. Germline-derived CDR1 and CDR2 are LNHNV and YYDKDF (reference sequence). The V gene end was trimmed by 5 bases and the J gene end by 4 bases; junction bases not matched to a gene: 4. There are 14 residues in the CDR3. CDR3 DNA: TGTGCCACCAGCCAGGACAGGGGGCGGTACGAGCAGTACTTC. Translated, it gives CATSQDRGRYEQYF.